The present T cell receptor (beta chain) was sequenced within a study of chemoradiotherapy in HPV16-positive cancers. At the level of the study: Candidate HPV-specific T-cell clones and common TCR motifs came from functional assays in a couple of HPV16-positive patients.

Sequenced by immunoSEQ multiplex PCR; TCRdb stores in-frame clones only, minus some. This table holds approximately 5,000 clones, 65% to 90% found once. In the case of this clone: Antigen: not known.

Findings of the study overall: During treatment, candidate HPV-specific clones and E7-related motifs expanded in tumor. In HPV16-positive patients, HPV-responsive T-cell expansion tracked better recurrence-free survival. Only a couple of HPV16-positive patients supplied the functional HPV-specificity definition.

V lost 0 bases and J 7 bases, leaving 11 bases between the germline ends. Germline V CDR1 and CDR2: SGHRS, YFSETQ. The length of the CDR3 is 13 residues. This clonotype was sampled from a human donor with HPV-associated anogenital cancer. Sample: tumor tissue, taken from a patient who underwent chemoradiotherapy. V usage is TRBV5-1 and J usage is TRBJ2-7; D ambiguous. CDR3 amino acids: CASSLDPTWEQYF. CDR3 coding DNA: TGCGCCAGCAGCTTGGACCCAACTTGGGAGCAGTACTTC.